Shown below are 7 T cell receptor beta chains from a single sample sequenced in a study of shared clonotypes between healthy human individuals. This table comes from immunoSEQ multiplex PCR, and its TCRdb copy is limited to in-frame clones, with some not included. The sample consists of roughly 500,000 clones, roughly 95% of them appearing once. The source material was naive CD4+ T cells sorted from blood. Subset indicated: CD45RA+ positively selected. The receptors originated from a woman in her twenties or thirties in good health.

The V and J genes are TRBV30 and TRBJ2-7; perhaps TRBD2 as D (6 bases). The V and J ends lost 7 bases and 2 bases respectively, with 15 bases between them. The germline gives CDR1 GTSNPN, CDR2 SVGIG (reference sequence). The CDR3 runs to 13 residues. The CDR3: CASGNSGAYEQYF. The CDR3, as DNA: TGTGCCTCGGGGAATAGCGGCGCCTACGAGCAGTACTTC.

The gene calls are TRBV6-6 and TRBJ1-4; tentatively, D is TRBD1 (5 bases). V was pared by 2 bases and J by 7 bases, with 11 bases between. CDR1 MNHNY and CDR2 SVGAGI come from the germline V gene (reference sequence). The length of the CDR3 is 14 residues. For the CDR3, the DNA is TGTGCCAGCAGTTACGACAGAGTGGGTGAAAAACTGTTTTTT. Protein product: CASSYDRVGEKLFF.

The gene calls are TRBV11-2 and TRBJ1-4; TRBD1 matches at 7 bases. V dropped 3 bases and J dropped 8; count of bases not matched to a gene: 9. Looked up from germline, CDR1 is SGHAT and CDR2 is FQNNGV. The CDR3 consists of 15 residues. The DNA of the CDR3 is TGTGCCAGCAGCTTTTACAGGGGCCCTGGGGAAAAACTGTTTTTT. Protein: CASSFYRGPGEKLFF.

A single count supports this clone. This sequence joins TRBV4-1 and TRBJ2-5; 8 bases agree with TRBD2. The DNA end favors TRBJ2-7, so the J call may be wrong. The CDR3 sequence is 14 residues long. CDR1 is MGHRA and CDR2 is YSYEKL in the germline V gene. The CDR3 loop reads CASSLREGTYEQYF. CDR3 bases: TGCGCCAGCAGCCTACGGGAGGGCACCTACGAGCAGTACTTC.

The chain links TRBV18 to TRBJ2-6; 9 bases align to TRBD1. This CDR3 contains 17 residues. The trim removed 1 base at V and 0 bases at J, leaving 1 base unmatched. From germline, CDR1 is KGHSH and CDR2 LQKENI. The CDR3 coding sequence is TGTGCCAGCTCACCACTGGGACAGGGCTCTGGGGCCAACGTCCTGACTTTC. Protein product: CASSPLGQGSGANVLTF.

The chain is built from TRBV19 and TRBJ1-5, with 8 bases identical to TRBD1. CDR1 and CDR2 (germline): LNHDA, SQIVND (reference sequence). The V gene end was trimmed by 7 bases and the J gene end by 6 bases; junction bases not matched to a gene: 8. The CDR3 has 14 amino acids. The CDR3 spells CASTRTGLGQPQHF. The CDR3 bases are TGTGCCAGTACCCGGACAGGGCTAGGTCAGCCCCAGCATTTT. The full variable domain, rest sourced from reference TRBV19 and TRBJ1-5, is DGGITQSPKYLFRKEGQNVTLSCEQNLNHDAMYWYRQDPGQGLRLIYYSQIVNDFQKGDIAEGYSVSREKKESFPLTVTSAQKNPTAFYLCASTRTGLGQPQHFGDGTRLSIL.

V gene TRBV6-1 combines with J gene TRBJ2-7; 11 nucleotides match TRBD2. The J segment lost 5 bases and the V segment lost 5 bases, leaving 8 bases of the junction unmatched. This CDR3 comprises 15 residues. CDR1 MNHNS and CDR2 SASEGT come from the germline V gene. Here the CDR3 reads CASSLLAGAVNEQYF. In DNA form, the CDR3 reads TGTGCCAGCAGTTTACTAGCGGGAGCGGTGAACGAGCAGTACTTC.